This is a list of T cell receptor beta chains from one sample in a study of shared clonotypes between healthy human individuals. Profiling relied on immunoSEQ multiplex PCR, and the TCRdb table lists in-frame clones only, not all of them. This sample has about 2.1 million clones, with over 85% found just once. The material sequenced was naive CD8+ T cells from PBMCs. The receptors come from a man aged 18 to 29 in good health. Some clones in this sample may be carry-over from other donors' samples. Both conserved end residues are part of each CDR3. The order of the fields is D gene, J gene, clone size, V gene, CDR3 protein, CDR3 DNA. The D gene is left open where the match is weak. A row's size may be missing; if present it is once, few, many or a size class.

>-|TRBJ2-5|-|TRBV7-9
CASSPSARDRVGETQYF
TGTGCCAGCAGCCCATCAGCGCGGGATCGGGTAGGCGAGACCCAGTACTTC
>-|TRBJ1-4|once|TRBV18
CASSPRRATNEKLFF
TGTGCCAGCTCACCGAGAAGGGCTACTAATGAAAAACTGTTTTTT
>-|TRBJ2-3|-|TRBV28
CASSFHQETSTDTQYF
TGTGCCAGCAGTTTTCACCAGGAAACTAGCACAGATACGCAGTATTTT
>-|TRBJ2-7|few|TRBV30
CAWSMGHLYEQYF
TGTGCCTGGAGTATGGGACACCTCTACGAGCAGTACTTC
>-|TRBJ2-7|-|TRBV7-3
CASSDMGQPYEQYF
TGTGCCAGCAGCGATATGGGACAACCCTACGAGCAGTACTTC
>-|TRBJ1-1|-|TRBV7-9
CASSLPVRETEAFF
TGTGCCAGCAGCTTACCGGTGAGAGAGACTGAAGCTTTCTTT
>-|TRBJ1-5|few|TRBV27
CASSLGSNQPQHF
TGTGCCAGCAGTTTGGGCTCCAATCAGCCCCAGCATTTT
>TRBD2|TRBJ2-7|-|TRBV7-9
CASSDPTKAGVDEQYF
TGTGCCAGCAGCGACCCGACAAAAGCGGGAGTTGACGAGCAGTACTTC
>-|TRBJ1-1|-|TRBV4-3
CASSQRIGGILVNTEAFF
TGCGCCAGCAGCCAAAGGATTGGTGGAATCCTGGTGAACACTGAAGCTTTCTTT
>-|TRBJ2-7|-|TRBV27
CASSLAFTYEQYF
TGTGCCAGCAGTTTAGCGTTTACCTACGAGCAGTACTTC
>TRBD1|TRBJ2-6|-|TRBV7-2
CASSSDRAPLSGANVLTF
TGTGCCAGCAGCTCCGACAGGGCCCCTCTCTCTGGGGCCAACGTCCTGACTTTC
>-|TRBJ2-7|-|TRBV19
CASSIGGRNEQYF
TGTGCCAGTAGTATTGGCGGTCGGAACGAGCAGTACTTC
>-|TRBJ1-2|-|TRBV27
CASSSMTGYGYTF
TGTGCCAGCAGTTCCATGACCGGCTATGGCTACACCTTC
>-|TRBJ2-7|-|TRBV27
CASSPTGIYEQYF
TGTGCCAGCAGTCCTACAGGGATCTACGAGCAGTACTTC
>-|TRBJ1-6|-|TRBV30
CAYRPMGYNSPLHF
TGTGCCTACCGCCCCATGGGATATAATTCACCCCTCCACTTT
>-|TRBJ2-1|-|TRBV10-3
CAISESDSSNEQFF
TGTGCCATCAGTGAGTCAGACTCATCCAATGAGCAGTTCTTC
>TRBD2|TRBJ2-7|once|TRBV28
CASSALSGRRSEQYF
TGTGCCAGCAGTGCTCTCAGCGGGAGGAGGAGCGAGCAGTACTTC
>-|TRBJ1-1|-|TRBV6-5
CASSPAANTEAFF
TGTGCCAGCAGTCCCGCCGCGAACACTGAAGCTTTCTTT
>-|TRBJ2-3|-|TRBV27
CASSWGPTDTQYF
TGTGCCAGCAGTTGGGGCCCCACAGATACGCAGTATTTT
>TRBD1|TRBJ1-3|-|TRBV19
CASSTPGQGAGNTIYF
TGTGCCAGTAGTACCCCAGGACAGGGGGCTGGAAACACCATATATTTT
>-|TRBJ1-5|-|TRBV7-9
CASSRRGEQPQHF
TGTGCCAGCAGCCGTAGGGGGGAGCAGCCCCAGCATTTT
>-|TRBJ1-1|few|TRBV2
CASSDRNPSNTEAFF
TGTGCCAGCAGTGACAGGAACCCGTCGAACACTGAAGCTTTCTTT
>-|TRBJ1-1|-|TRBV28
CASRLTVNTEAFF
TGTGCCAGCAGACTTACAGTGAACACTGAAGCTTTCTTT
>-|TRBJ2-7|-|TRBV9
CASSVGEGSGYEQYF
TGTGCCAGCAGCGTAGGCGAAGGGTCTGGGTACGAGCAGTACTTC
>TRBD1|TRBJ2-7|-|TRBV18
CASSPLDGQGAFYEQYF
TGTGCCAGCTCACCCCTCGACGGCCAGGGGGCATTCTACGAGCAGTACTTC
>-|TRBJ2-3|-|TRBV4-1
CASSQVERAGRITDTQYF
TGCGCCAGCAGCCAAGTAGAAAGGGCAGGTAGAATCACAGATACGCAGTATTTT
>-|TRBJ2-5|-|TRBV7-9
CASSLTAPQETQYF
TGTGCCAGCAGCTTGACAGCGCCCCAAGAGACCCAGTACTTC
>-|TRBJ1-2|-|TRBV13
CASSPSRESYGYTF
TGTGCCAGCAGCCCTTCCAGGGAAAGCTATGGCTACACCTTC
>-|TRBJ2-7|-|TRBV5-4
CASSKGRGGSYEQYF
TGTGCCAGCAGTAAGGGACGCGGAGGCTCCTACGAGCAGTACTTC
>-|TRBJ2-7|-|TRBV28
CASSYPAYEQYF
TGTGCCAGCAGTTACCCCGCCTACGAGCAGTACTTT
>-|TRBJ2-7|-|TRBV9
CASSVDGDTSREQYF
TGTGCCAGCAGCGTAGACGGAGACACCTCTCGTGAGCAGTACTTC
>-|TRBJ2-1|-|TRBV19
CASSISRNSYNEQFF
TGTGCCAGTAGTATAAGCAGGAACTCCTACAATGAGCAGTTCTTC
>TRBD2|TRBJ2-1|-|TRBV5-1
CASRPSGSVNNEQFF
TGCGCCAGCAGGCCTAGCGGGAGTGTTAACAATGAGCAGTTCTTC
>TRBD1|TRBJ1-2|-|TRBV13
CASSRGTGQSNYGYTF
TGTGCCAGCAGCCGAGGGACAGGGCAGTCTAACTATGGCTACACCTTC
>-|TRBJ2-2|-|TRBV2
CASRPVGRRTGELFF
TGTGCCAGCAGACCCGTGGGCAGGAGGACCGGGGAGCTGTTTTTT
>-|TRBJ1-5|-|TRBV7-9
CASSLQNQPQHF
TGTGCCAGCAGCCTGCAAAACCAGCCCCAGCATTTT
>-|TRBJ2-2|-|TRBV4-3
CASSQGNLRAHGELFF
TGCGCCAGCAGCCAAGGGAACCTGAGGGCGCACGGGGAGCTGTTTTTT
>-|TRBJ2-5|-|TRBV4-1
CASSQETGFQETQYF
TGCGCCAGCAGCCAGGAAACGGGGTTCCAAGAGACCCAGTACTTC
>-|TRBJ2-5|-|TRBV9
CASSVWGSYQETQYF
TGTGCCAGCAGCGTATGGGGTTCCTACCAAGAGACCCAGTACTTC
>TRBD2|TRBJ2-1|-|TRBV10-1
CASSDRLAGSSYNEQFF
TGCGCCAGCAGTGATAGACTAGCGGGGAGCTCCTACAATGAGCAGTTCTTC
>-|TRBJ2-6|-|TRBV19
CASSIKQALYSGANVLTF
TGTGCCAGTAGTATAAAGCAGGCCCTTTACTCTGGGGCCAACGTCCTGACTTTC
>-|TRBJ2-1|once|TRBV27
CASSARGPGPEQFF
TGTGCCAGCAGTGCTCGTGGCCCGGGACCGGAGCAGTTCTTC
>-|TRBJ2-3|once|TRBV27
CASSLATRTSDTQYF
TGTGCCAGCAGTTTGGCGACTAGAACGTCAGATACGCAGTATTTT
>-|TRBJ2-5|-|TRBV4-1
CASSQQVRAETQYF
TGCGCCAGCAGCCAACAAGTCAGGGCAGAGACCCAGTACTTC
>TRBD2|TRBJ2-7|-|TRBV6-6
CASSGTSGSYEQYF
TGTGCCAGCAGTGGGACTAGCGGGAGCTACGAGCAGTACTTC
>TRBD1|TRBJ1-1|-|TRBV7-9
CASNPGTANTEAFF
TGTGCCAGCAACCCCGGGACAGCTAACACTGAAGCTTTCTTT
>-|TRBJ1-5|few|TRBV5-1
CATTQRYQPQHF
TGCGCCACCACCCAACGGTATCAGCCCCAGCATTTT
>-|TRBJ2-6|once|TRBV6-1
CASSEARVAGANVLTF
TGTGCCAGCAGTGAAGCTCGGGTAGCTGGGGCCAACGTCCTGACTTTC
>TRBD2|TRBJ2-2|-|TRBV28
CASSTRSLLAVGTGELFF
TGTGCCAGCTCTACCCGGAGCCTGCTAGCGGTTGGGACCGGGGAGCTGTTTTTT
>-|TRBJ1-2|-|TRBV19
CASSIGTAPNYGYTF
TGTGCCAGTAGTATAGGGACAGCCCCTAACTATGGCTACACCTTC
>-|TRBJ1-2|-|TRBV7-8
CASTTEEVGGYTF
TGTGCCAGCACCACCGAGGAGGTTGGTGGCTACACCTTC
>-|TRBJ2-1|-|TRBV19
CASSLTGGPYNEQFF
TGTGCCAGTAGTTTAACGGGGGGCCCCTACAATGAGCAGTTCTTC
>-|TRBJ2-7|-|TRBV27
CASSPPLALYEQYF
TGTGCCAGCAGCCCCCCGCTCGCCCTTTACGAGCAGTACTTC
>-|TRBJ2-3|-|TRBV19
CASSIVQGTDTQYF
TGTGCCAGTAGTATTGTCCAGGGCACAGATACGCAGTATTTT
>-|TRBJ1-1|-|TRBV19
CASTPSRGDTEAFF
TGTGCCAGTACTCCTTCCCGGGGGGACACTGAAGCTTTCTTT
>-|TRBJ1-5|-|TRBV7-9
CASSLGGNRNQPQHF
TGTGCCAGCAGCTTAGGAGGGAATCGCAATCAGCCCCAGCATTTT
>-|TRBJ2-5|-|TRBV9
CASSVEGSKETQYF
TGTGCCAGCAGCGTAGAAGGCAGTAAAGAGACCCAGTACTTC